This T cell receptor (beta chain) was sequenced during a study of T cells of healthy individuals. CDR1 is SGHTA, CDR2 FQGNSA, per germline. This CDR3 has 13 residues. V lost 4 bases, J lost 5 bases, and 3 bases stayed unmatched. MiXCR was run by TCRdb on the 5' RACE reads, yielding one entry per CDR3 protein. This sample has over 95,000 distinct CDR3 sequences, with approximately 15% found just once. This clonotype was picked up a small number of times. The clonotype was recovered from a human donor in good health. V usage is TRBV7-2 and J usage is TRBJ1-1; 8 bases agree with TRBD1. This chain's CDR3 is CASSSTGVTEAFF. CDR3 nucleotide sequence: TGTGCCAGCAGCTCGACAGGGGTTACTGAAGCTTTCTTT.